These T cell receptor beta chains were read from a single sample in a study of coeliac disease. Produced via immunoSEQ multiplex PCR; TCRdb's table is partial and in-frame only. The sample comprises approximately 2,500 clones, approximately 72% of which are singletons, and around 15% rests with the top ten. Input material: lamina propria lymphocytes from the gut. The receptors were sampled from a woman between 65 and 79 years old with celiac disease on a gluten-free diet. Each CDR3 is given with its conserved first and last residue. The D gene is left open where the match is weak. Where a row states a size, it is once, few, many or the class of an expanded clone; other rows omit it.

size	D	V	J	DNA	CDR3
.	.	TRBV6-5	TRBJ2-5	TGTGCCAGCAGTTACGGTCGGGGGGCGAAGGAGACCCAGTACTTC	CASSYGRGAKETQYF
.	.	TRBV15	TRBJ1-5	TGTGCCACCAGCCCAGGGTATAGCAATCAGCCCCAGCATTTT	CATSPGYSNQPQHF
few	.	TRBV7-2	TRBJ1-3	TGTGCCAGCAGCTTTCAACCGGGGGTAGCAGGAAACACCATATATTTT	CASSFQPGVAGNTIYF
.	.	TRBV5-5	TRBJ1-1	TGTGCCAGCAGCTCTGAGGTAGGCCCGGTGAACACTGAAGCTTTCTTT	CASSSEVGPVNTEAFF
.	.	TRBV19	TRBJ1-5	TGTGCCAGTAGTATTCACGGACAACGGAATCAGCCCCAGCATTTT	CASSIHGQRNQPQHF
.	TRBD1	TRBV2	TRBJ1-5	TGTGCCAGCAGCCTACAGGGGATAAGCAATCAGCCCCAGCATTTT	CASSLQGISNQPQHF
.	TRBD2	TRBV7-9	TRBJ2-3	TGTGCCAGCAGCGACCGACCTGGGGGGAGGGGAGATACGCAGTATTTT	CASSDRPGGRGDTQYF
few	.	TRBV19	TRBJ1-5	TGTGCCAGCCTAAAGTGGGCTGTCCCAGGGCCCCAGCATTTT	CASLKWAVPGPQHF
.	.	TRBV7-2	TRBJ2-6	TGTGCCAGCAGCGTACCAATGAGACGACAAAGTCGGGCCAACGTCCTGACTTTC	CASSVPMRRQSRANVLTF
.	.	TRBV28	TRBJ1-1	TGTGCCAGCAGTCCGCCGGTCCCTGTAGGGGACAAAGCTTTCTTT	CASSPPVPVGDKAFF
.	.	TRBV13	TRBJ2-3	TGTGCCAGCAGCCTCGGGTCTTCTAGCACAGATACGCAGTATTTT	CASSLGSSSTDTQYF
few	.	TRBV18	TRBJ1-2	TGTGCCAGCTCACCATCAACACCACATGGCTACACCTTC	CASSPSTPHGYTF
.	TRBD1	TRBV9	TRBJ2-3	TGTGCCAGCAGCCCCACCCCGGGACAGGGAGGAGATACGCAGTATTTT	CASSPTPGQGGDTQYF
few	.	TRBV5-4	TRBJ2-1	TGTGCCAGCAGTGGGGGGATCAGGGAGCAGTTCTTC	CASSGGIREQFF
.	TRBD1	TRBV5-1	TRBJ1-5	TGTGCCAGCTCGTCTTCAGGGGGCTCGGGTCAGCCCCAGCATTTT	CASSSSGGSGQPQHF
few	.	TRBV6-5	TRBJ2-5	TGTGCCAGCAGCCCACAGGGGGGGCAAGAGACCCAGTACTTC	CASSPQGGQETQYF
.	TRBD1	TRBV19	TRBJ2-3	TGTGCCAGTAGTAGACAGGGACCATCTTTAAGCGTGAAGATCGGTACGCAGTATTTT	CASSRQGPSLSVKIGTQYF
.	.	TRBV20-1	TRBJ1-1	TGCAGTGCTAGAGAGCGGGGGGGAGCTTTCTTT	CSARERGGAFF
.	.	TRBV15	TRBJ1-2	TGTGCCACCGAGCCCGGGGGTCCCAACTATGGCTACACCTTC	CATEPGGPNYGYTF
.	.	TRBV7-2	TRBJ1-5	TGTGCCAGCAGCTTACATAGCAATCAGCCCCAGCATTTT	CASSLHSNQPQHF
.	TRBD1	TRBV19	TRBJ1-3	TGTGCCAGTAGCGTTCGACAGGGATACTCTGGAAACACCATATATTTT	CASSVRQGYSGNTIYF
.	.	TRBV11-2	TRBJ2-1	TGTGCCAGCAGCGCTAGCTGGGAGCAGTTCTTC	CASSASWEQFF
.	.	TRBV7-6	TRBJ1-1	TGTGCCAGCAGCTTAGGAATCAGGGGCACTGAAGCTTTCTTT	CASSLGIRGTEAFF
.	.	TRBV19	TRBJ1-1	TGTGCCAGTAGCAGCGGGGTGGGGAACACTGAAGCTTTCTTT	CASSSGVGNTEAFF
.	.	TRBV5-1	TRBJ1-1	TGCGCCAGCAGCTTTGCAGGCGGGGCTGAAGCTTTCTTT	CASSFAGGAEAFF
.	TRBD2	TRBV29-1	TRBJ2-3	TGCAGCGTTGAGGCTAGCGGGGGGAGCAAATCGCTTTCAGATACGCAGTATTTT	CSVEASGGSKSLSDTQYF
few	.	TRBV28	TRBJ1-1	TGTGCCAGCAGTTTTGACTTGGATGGGTTCACTGAAGCTTTCTTT	CASSFDLDGFTEAFF
once	.	TRBV11-2	TRBJ1-2	TGTGCCAGCAGCTTCAATTTTAACTATGGCTACACCTTC	CASSFNFNYGYTF
.	TRBD1	TRBV2	TRBJ2-1	TGTGCCAGCAGGGACAGGGGGTACCTCAATGAGCAGTTCTTC	CASRDRGYLNEQFF
.	.	TRBV7-2	TRBJ2-5	TGTGCCAGCAGCTTAGGGCGGAGAGTCCAAGAGACCCAGTACTTC	CASSLGRRVQETQYF
.	.	TRBV6-6	TRBJ2-7	TGTGCCAGCAGGGTCACGTCAGGGTTATTCTCCTACGAGCAGTACTTC	CASRVTSGLFSYEQYF
.	TRBD1	TRBV7-2	TRBJ1-2	TGTGCCAGCAGCCAAGGGGACAGGGTCTATGGCTACACCTTC	CASSQGDRVYGYTF
.	.	TRBV19	TRBJ1-5	TGTGCCAGTACCGTCCTAGGGGCAGGGTTCAATCAGCCCCAGCATTTT	CASTVLGAGFNQPQHF
few	.	TRBV27	TRBJ1-5	TGTGCCAGCAGTTTAAGGGGGATTGGAGAGAATCAGCCCCAGCATTTT	CASSLRGIGENQPQHF
.	TRBD1	TRBV5-5	TRBJ2-3	TGTGCCAGCAGCCGGGTCGGGACAGGCACAGATACGCAGTATTTT	CASSRVGTGTDTQYF
.	.	TRBV27	TRBJ1-1	TGTGCCAGCTACCATGGCGAAGCTTTCTTT	CASYHGEAFF
.	TRBD2	TRBV19	TRBJ2-1	TGTGCCAGTCGGACTAGCGGGAGCCGAAATGAGCAGTTCTTC	CASRTSGSRNEQFF
.	TRBD1	TRBV19	TRBJ2-1	TGTGCCAGCAAACGGGGACAGGGTGTAAGGAATGAGCAGTTCTTC	CASKRGQGVRNEQFF
.	.	TRBV5-1	TRBJ2-1	TGCGCCAGCAGCTTGGGCGGGACAGATTACAATGAGCAGTTCTTC	CASSLGGTDYNEQFF
few	TRBD2	TRBV6-4	TRBJ2-1	TGTGCCAGCAGTGACTCGGCGGGAGCCTCGGGTGAGCAGTTCTTC	CASSDSAGASGEQFF
few	.	TRBV14	TRBJ1-1	TGTGCCAGCAGCCAAGATAAGGAGAAGGCTGAAGCTTTCTTT	CASSQDKEKAEAFF
.	.	TRBV20-1	TRBJ1-3	TGCAGTGCTAGATCATCAAACACCATATATTTT	CSARSSNTIYF
few	TRBD1	TRBV4-2	TRBJ1-2	TGTGCCAGCAGCCAAGGGGGACAGGGGAGCTATGGCTACACCTTC	CASSQGGQGSYGYTF
.	.	TRBV2	TRBJ2-5	TGTGCCAGCAGGAGGTCGCCGGGGGGCCTGGAGACCCAGTACTTC	CASRRSPGGLETQYF
.	.	TRBV28	TRBJ2-7	TGTGCCAGCAGTTCTGCACAGGGTCTTTCCTACGAGCAGTACTTC	CASSSAQGLSYEQYF
.	.	TRBV6-4	TRBJ1-1	TGTGCCAGCAGTTTCGACAGGAACACTGAAGCTTTCTTT	CASSFDRNTEAFF
.	.	TRBV7-2	TRBJ2-5	TGTGCCAGCAGCTCCCTCGGTTTCCAAGAGACCCAGTACTTC	CASSSLGFQETQYF
.	TRBD1	TRBV7-9	TRBJ2-1	TGTGCCAGCAGCTTAGAAGTATGGGACAGGGGGTTCTTC	CASSLEVWDRGFF
.	.	TRBV5-6	TRBJ2-5	TGTGCCAGCAGCTTGTGGGGGCGGGAGACCCAGTACTTC	CASSLWGRETQYF
.	TRBD2	TRBV27	TRBJ2-7	TGTGCCAGCAGCCCTAGCGGGCGGGGCGAGCAGTACTTC	CASSPSGRGEQYF
.	TRBD1	TRBV19	TRBJ1-2	TGTGCCAGTAGTATCGGGTACAGGGGTGACTATGGCTACACCTTC	CASSIGYRGDYGYTF